The clone carrying this T cell receptor beta chain was recorded a few times. The data were taken from a study of identical twins. TCRdb ran MiXCR on the 5' RACE reads and lists one entry per CDR3 protein. The table includes about 720,000 distinct CDR3 sequences, 15% to 20% detected once. This same sample was also taken into another study, of T cells expressing NK-cell markers.

This sequence was found in a woman aged 18-29 years in good health. The sequenced sample consisted of PBMCs.

DNA for the CDR3: TGCAGTGCTGCAATCGCTGACAGGGGGCGAACCGGGGAGCTGTTTTTT. This gives the protein CSAAIADRGRTGELFF. The J gene is TRBJ2-2, the V gene TRBV20-1; 10 nucleotides match TRBD1. Per the germline V gene, CDR1 is DFQATT and CDR2 is SNEGSKA (reference sequence). CDR3 size: 16 residues. V was pared by 5 bases and J by 5 bases, with 11 bases of the junction left unmatched.